The clone carrying this T cell receptor beta chain was detected only a few times. Its specificity is unknown. These data are taken from a study of beta chain features in type 1 diabetes. Study conclusions and caveats: Type 1 diabetes patients showed a moderate but significant shortening of TCRB CDR3s in all four CD4+ subsets. Possible PCR preference for shorter templates applied equally to patients and controls.

V was pared by 1 base and J by 17 bases, with 1 base of the junction left unmatched. The CDR3 extends over 11 amino acids. Germline V gives CDR1 SGHVS, CDR2 FQNEAQ. The isolated RNA, all of it, was reverse transcribed, so expressed TCRB transcripts were what got sequenced. Sequencing used immunoSEQ multiplex PCR; TCRdb keeps in-frame clones, though not all of them. The sample shows approximately 150,000 clones, about 13% of them seen only once. Sequenced material: central memory CD4+ T cells from blood. The TCR originated in a man aged 18 to 30 with type 1 diabetes. The chain links TRBV7-8 to TRBJ1-6, with 8 bases fitting TRBD1. For the CDR3, the DNA is TGTGCCAGCAGCTTAGGGACAGGGTTCCACTTT. As protein: CASSLGTGFHF.